The table lists the clone carrying this TCR beta chain with a few counts. Its cognate antigen is unknown. The data originate from a study of early T cells in non-severe SARS-CoV-2 infection. Overall study context: Sequencing input comprised bulk RNA from unsorted whole blood; chain pairing was not available. General study results and limits: A preference for anti-spike CD8 responses marked VDJdb matching, which missed private and CD4 specificities.

This CDR3 is built from 13 residues. V was pared by 2 bases and J by 2 bases, with 0 bases of the junction left unmatched. CDR1 and CDR2 (germline): SGHVS, FQNEAQ. Unique molecular identifiers tagged individual cDNA molecules. TCRdb independently ran MiXCR on the 5' RACE reads; one entry per CDR3 protein. The table records some 48,000 distinct CDR3 sequences, approximately 7.5% of them present only once. This chain links TRBV7-8 with TRBJ2-7; TRBD2 agrees at 7 bases. The sequenced material came from whole blood. This TCR was sampled from an adult who was a healthcare worker with PCR-confirmed SARS-CoV-2 infection or an uninfected control (not recorded which). The chain's CDR3 is CASSLRGAYEQYF. The CDR3 DNA reads as TGTGCCAGCAGCTTACGGGGGGCCTACGAGCAGTACTTC.